Listed below are T cell receptor beta chains from one sample, sequenced in a study of vaccination effects on CD4 cells after COVID-19. Some clones are missing from TCRdb's copy, which holds only in-frame ones; the method was immunoSEQ multiplex PCR. This repertoire shows about 33,000 clones, around 72% found once; its top ten account for 17%. For these TCRs, the target antigens are not known. Sequencing used CD4+ T cells from PBMCs cultured with HCoV-NL63 spike peptides, obtained before COVID-19 vaccination. The receptors originated from a human donor who had a prior SARS-CoV-2 infection. The CDR3 runs from the conserved cysteine through the conserved F or W. Fields, in order: CDR3 DNA, CDR3 protein, V gene, J gene, D gene, clone size, CDR3 length. A D gene is named only where the DNA matches it firmly. Clone size is stated in some rows and not others, as once, few, many or a class when expanded.

TGTGCCAGCAGCCTCTACAATGAGCAGTTCTTC	CASSLYNEQFF	TRBV5-6	TRBJ2-1	-	-	11
TGCGCCAGCAGCTTGTCGACTAGCGGTAGCACAGATACGCAGTATTTT	CASSLSTSGSTDTQYF	TRBV5-1	TRBJ2-3	TRBD2	once	16
TGTGCCAGTACGGGACAACGGACTAGCGGGAGGGAATACAATGAGCAGTTCTTC	CASTGQRTSGREYNEQFF	TRBV19	TRBJ2-1	TRBD2	few	18
TGTGCCAGCAAGAGAGACAGGGCAAACACCGGGGAGCTGTTTTTT	CASKRDRANTGELFF	TRBV6-5	TRBJ2-2	TRBD1	-	15
TGTGCCAGCAGCCCCCTTGGTCGGGGCAATCAGCCCCAGCATTTT	CASSPLGRGNQPQHF	TRBV5-5	TRBJ1-5	-	once	15
TGTGCCAGCAGCTTTAGGACTAGCGGGAGCACAGATACGCAGTATTTT	CASSFRTSGSTDTQYF	TRBV7-9	TRBJ2-3	TRBD2	few	16
TGTGCCAGCAGCTTAGGTGCAGGTTTAGGCAAAAACATTCAGTACTTC	CASSLGAGLGKNIQYF	TRBV7-2	TRBJ2-4	-	-	16
TGTGCCAGCAGTGGGACAGAGTCGTACGAGCAGTACTTC	CASSGTESYEQYF	TRBV25-1	TRBJ2-7	-	-	13
TGCGCCAGCAGCTTGGGCCGAGATACTGAGCAGTTCTTC	CASSLGRDTEQFF	TRBV5-1	TRBJ2-1	-	-	13
TGTGCCAGCAGCCGTAGCGGGGGCCAAGAGACCCAGTACTTC	CASSRSGGQETQYF	TRBV6-5	TRBJ2-5	TRBD2	-	14
TGCGCCAGCAGCTCCGGACAGGGATCGTACTATGGCTACACCTTC	CASSSGQGSYYGYTF	TRBV5-1	TRBJ1-2	TRBD1	-	15
TGTGCCGTAGGCTCTGGAAACACCATATATTTT	CAVGSGNTIYF	TRBV10-3	TRBJ1-3	-	-	11